The entry below gives a single TCR beta chain sequence along with its context. The V end was cut by 4 bases, the J end by 4 bases, with 20 bases between. The length of the CDR3 is 16 residues. Germline V gene sequence: CDR1 GTSNPN, CDR2 SVGIG (reference sequence). The data are from a study of blood T cell repertoires in COVID-19. As for the study in general: The samples span acute and convalescent COVID-19 from the United States, Italy and Spain. Sample material is recorded as cDNA or gDNA derived from T cells, B-cell-depleted T cells, or PBMCs.

In the source study's methods: The authors estimated nucleated cell counts from reference gene primer amplification. Libraries were prepared by immunoSEQ multiplex PCR; TCRdb keeps only in-frame clonotypes and omits some of them. The DNA gave D and trimming, while V, J and clone size come from that table. The sample shows some 93,000 clones, 86% of them seen only once. The sequenced sample consisted of peripheral blood. The rearrangement uses TRBV30 and TRBJ1-3; D call uncertain. The sequence was collected from a man between 60 and 75 years old with acute or convalescent COVID-19. The chain's CDR3 is CAWNTKRAYRGNTIYF. Written as DNA, the CDR3 is TGTGCCTGGAATACGAAGAGGGCTTATCGGGGAAACACCATATATTTT.